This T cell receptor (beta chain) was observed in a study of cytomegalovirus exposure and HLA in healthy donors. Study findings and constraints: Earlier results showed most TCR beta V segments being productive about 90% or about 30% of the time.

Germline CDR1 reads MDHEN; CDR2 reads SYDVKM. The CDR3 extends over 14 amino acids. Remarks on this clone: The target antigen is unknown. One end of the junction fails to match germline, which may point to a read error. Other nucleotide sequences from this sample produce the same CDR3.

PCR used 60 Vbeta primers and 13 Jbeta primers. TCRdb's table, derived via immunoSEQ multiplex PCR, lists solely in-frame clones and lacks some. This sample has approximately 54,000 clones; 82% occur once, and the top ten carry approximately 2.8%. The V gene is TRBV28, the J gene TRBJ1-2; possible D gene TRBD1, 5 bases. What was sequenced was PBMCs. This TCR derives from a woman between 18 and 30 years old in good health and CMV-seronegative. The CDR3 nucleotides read TGTGCCAGCAGTTTGCCGGGGGAGGTCTATGGTTACACCTTC. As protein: CASSLPGEVYGYTF.